The present T cell receptor (beta chain) was sequenced within a study of technical replicates of blood from several donors. Deletions cut 7 bases from V and 5 bases from J, with 11 bases between. CDR3 length: 12 residues. The V gene's germline CDR1 is SNHLY and CDR2 FYNNEI. TCRdb's copy holds only in-frame clones and misses some; the assay was immunoSEQ multiplex PCR. The sample has about 76,000 clones; about 96% are singletons. The chain joins TRBV2 to TRBJ1-1; a weak D match, TRBD1 (6 bases). This receptor was obtained from a human donor in good health. Sequenced material: T cells isolated from PBMCs. The CDR3 loop is CASTLQGTEAFF. In nucleotides, the CDR3 is TGTGCCAGCACCCTCCAGGGGACTGAAGCTTTCTTT.